The entry that follows covers one TCR beta chain sequence. This entry comes from a study of cytotoxic CD8 clonotypes in ibrutinib-treated CLL. Overall study context: The patients comprised more than ten relapsed/refractory and approximately 16 treatment-naive cases, around 18 IGHV unmutated.

Sequencing used immunoSEQ multiplex PCR; TCRdb keeps in-frame clones, though not all of them. The table records over 65,000 clones, around 65% of them present only once. The CDR3 has 12 residues. V lost 6 bases and J 0 bases, leaving 6 bases between the germline ends. The germline gives CDR1 MDHEN, CDR2 SYDVKM. The chain links TRBV28 to TRBJ2-7, with no clear D. Sequenced here: PBMCs, sampled after 12 months of ibrutinib treatment. The TCR originated in a human donor with chronic lymphocytic leukemia. The CDR3, as DNA: TGTGCCAGCAGATCAAGCTCCTACGAGCAGTACTTC. Its protein is CASRSSSYEQYF.